These T cell receptor beta chains were read from a single sample in a study of regulatory T cells in long-lasting Graves disease. TCRdb itself ran the multiplex PCR reads through MiXCR, one entry per CDR3 protein. This sample carries hundreds of thousands of distinct CDR3 sequences, over 15% of them seen once, and the ten largest clones take 30%. The sample was also reused in another study, on T cells in Graves' hyperthyroidism and ophthalmopathy.

Sequenced material: peripheral blood mononuclear cells (PBMCs), taken at new diagnosis, from a patient treated with antithyroid drugs. The source of these receptors is a man aged 40-50 years with Graves disease. Both conserved end residues are part of each CDR3. Each record gives: V gene, J gene, clone size, D gene, CDR3 protein, CDR3 DNA. A D gene is named only where the DNA matches it firmly. Not all rows give a size; the values are once, few, many and, for expanded clones, a class.

TRBV30	TRBJ2-7	many	NA	CAWRRSSYEQYF	TGTGCCTGGCGTAGGAGCTCCTACGAGCAGTACTTC
TRBV2	TRBJ1-2	many	TRBD1	CASRADGTAYGYTF	TGTGCCAGCAGGGCCGACGGGACAGCCTATGGCTACACCTTC
TRBV3-2	TRBJ2-3	few	NA	CASSQAIADREESSTDTQYF	TGTGCCAGCAGCCAAGCTATCGCGGACAGGGAAGAATCTAGCACAGATACGCAGTATTTT
TRBV11-2	TRBJ2-7	many	TRBD1	CASSRGQGFYEQYF	TGTGCCAGCAGCCGAGGACAGGGTTTTTACGAGCAGTACTTC
TRBV18	TRBJ2-1	many	TRBD1	CASSDAGGPYNEQFF	TGTGCCAGCTCAGATGCAGGGGGCCCCTACAATGAGCAGTTCTTC
TRBV6-2/TRBV6-3	TRBJ1-5	few	TRBD1	CAGSYPQGQGQPQHF	TGTGCCGGCAGTTACCCCCAGGGACAGGGGCAGCCCCAGCATTTT
TRBV10-3	TRBJ2-1	many	NA	CAISQGGDEQFF	TGTGCCATCAGTCAGGGGGGGGATGAGCAGTTCTTC
TRBV30	TRBJ1-1	many	NA	CAWILGDFAPAEAFF	TGTGCCTGGATTCTTGGGGACTTCGCCCCTGCTGAAGCTTTCTTT
TRBV7-2	TRBJ2-7	many	TRBD1	CASSSDRGIIEQYF	TGTGCCAGCAGCTCTGACAGGGGTATAATCGAGCAGTACTTC
TRBV5-1	TRBJ2-5	NA	NA	CASEVWGFEETQYF	TGCGCCAGCGAGGTTTGGGGGTTTGAGGAGACCCAGTACTTC
TRBV2	TRBJ2-1	many	TRBD2	CASSEIAGGPYNEQFF	TGTGCCAGCAGTGAAATAGCGGGGGGTCCCTACAATGAGCAGTTCTTC
TRBV28	TRBJ2-7	few	TRBD1	CASGTGPHEQYF	TGTGCCAGCGGGACAGGGCCCCACGAGCAGTACTTC
TRBV30	TRBJ2-6	NA	NA	CANGHSSGANVLTF	TGTGCCAACGGACACAGCTCTGGGGCCAACGTCCTGACTTTC
TRBV5-1	TRBJ2-5	few	NA	CASSFGSRETQYF	TGCGCCAGCAGCTTTGGGTCACGAGAGACCCAGTACTTC
TRBV28	TRBJ1-1	many	NA	CASSLVTGTAMNTEAFF	TGTGCCAGCAGTTTGGTCACCGGGACGGCTATGAACACTGAAGCTTTCTTT
TRBV10-3	TRBJ2-1	many	TRBD1	CAISVSQGDEQFF	TGTGCCATCAGCGTCTCGCAGGGGGATGAGCAGTTCTTC
TRBV27	TRBJ2-6	many	NA	CASRTTWTASGANVLTF	TGTGCCAGCAGGACCACTTGGACTGCGTCTGGGGCCAACGTCCTGACTTTC
TRBV10-3	TRBJ1-4	few	NA	CAISESIATILGEKLFF	TGTGCCATCAGTGAGTCGATTGCGACGATATTAGGAGAAAAACTGTTTTTT
TRBV12-3/TRBV12-4	TRBJ2-2	many	NA	CASSPGNRRTGELFF	TGTGCCAGCAGTCCCGGTAACAGGAGGACCGGGGAGCTGTTTTTT
TRBV9	TRBJ2-3	NA	NA	CASSVETSTDTQYF	TGTGCCAGCAGCGTAGAAACTAGCACAGATACGCAGTATTTT
TRBV28	TRBJ2-2	many	NA	CASSLFITGELFF	TGTGCCAGCAGTTTATTCATCACCGGGGAGCTGTTTTTT
TRBV7-2	TRBJ2-7	many	TRBD1	CASSLDSQGVYEQYF	TGTGCCAGCAGCTTAGATAGCCAGGGGGTCTACGAGCAGTACTTC